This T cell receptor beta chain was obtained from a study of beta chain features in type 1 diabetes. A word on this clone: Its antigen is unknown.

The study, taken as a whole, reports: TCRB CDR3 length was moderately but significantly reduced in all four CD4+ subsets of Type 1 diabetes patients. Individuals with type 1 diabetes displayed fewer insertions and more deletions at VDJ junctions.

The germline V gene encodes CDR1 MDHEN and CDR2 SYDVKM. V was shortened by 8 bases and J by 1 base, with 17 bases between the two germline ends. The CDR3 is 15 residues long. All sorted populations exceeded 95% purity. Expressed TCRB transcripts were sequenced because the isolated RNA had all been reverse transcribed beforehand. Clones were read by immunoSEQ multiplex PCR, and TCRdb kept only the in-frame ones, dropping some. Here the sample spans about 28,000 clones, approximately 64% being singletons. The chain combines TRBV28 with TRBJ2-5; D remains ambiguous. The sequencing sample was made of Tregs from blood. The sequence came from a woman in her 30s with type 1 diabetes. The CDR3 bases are TGTGCCAGCGGTGCAGGCTCGGCGACCCAAGAGACCCAGTACTTC. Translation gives CASGAGSATQETQYF.